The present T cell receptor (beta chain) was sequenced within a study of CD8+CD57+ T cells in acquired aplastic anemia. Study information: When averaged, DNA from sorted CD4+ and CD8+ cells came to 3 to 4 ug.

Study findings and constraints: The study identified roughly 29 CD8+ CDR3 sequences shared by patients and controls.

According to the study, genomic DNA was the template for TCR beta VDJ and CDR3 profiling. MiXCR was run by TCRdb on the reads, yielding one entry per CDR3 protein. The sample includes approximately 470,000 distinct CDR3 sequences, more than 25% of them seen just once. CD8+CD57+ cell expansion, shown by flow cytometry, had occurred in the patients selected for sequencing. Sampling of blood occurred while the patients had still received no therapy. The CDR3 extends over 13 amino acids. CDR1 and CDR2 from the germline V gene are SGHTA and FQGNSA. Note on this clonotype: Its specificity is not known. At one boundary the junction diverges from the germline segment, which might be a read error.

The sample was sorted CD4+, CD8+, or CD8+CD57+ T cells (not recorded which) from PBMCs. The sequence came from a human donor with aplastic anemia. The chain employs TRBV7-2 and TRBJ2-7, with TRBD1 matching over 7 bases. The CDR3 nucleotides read TGTGCCATCAGCTTTAACAGGGGAAGCGAGCAGTACTTC. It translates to CAISFNRGSEQYF.